The rows below give T cell receptor beta chains drawn from one sample of a study of T cell responses to AZD1222 COVID-19 vaccine. Profiled with immunoSEQ multiplex PCR; TCRdb holds only in-frame clones, not every one. The sample contains around 200,000 clones, more than 75% of which appear only once. The sequencing here drew on peripheral blood, taken 28 days after the second AZD1222 dose. The receptor source for this set is an adult who received the AZD1222 COVID-19 vaccine. The CDR3 runs from the conserved cysteine through the conserved F or W. Each record gives: J gene, V gene, clone size, D gene, CDR3 DNA, CDR3 protein. The D gene is left open where the match is weak. Expanded clones get a size class; other rows say once, few or many, or leave the size out.

TRBJ2-2	TRBV5-1	once	NA	TGCGCCAGCAGCTTGGGACAGGCAGGCGGGGAGCTGTTTTTT	CASSLGQAGGELFF
TRBJ2-6	TRBV18	NA	NA	TGTGCCAGCTCACCACCTAGACAGTTCGGGACTGGGGCCAACGTCCTGACTTTC	CASSPPRQFGTGANVLTF
TRBJ2-5	TRBV5-4	NA	NA	TGTGCCAGCAGCTTGGGGGGCCTGGAAGGGACCCAGTACTTC	CASSLGGLEGTQYF
TRBJ1-5	TRBV5-8	NA	NA	TGTGCCAGCAGCTTGGCGGGGGCTAGCAATCAGCCCCAGCATTTT	CASSLAGASNQPQHF
TRBJ2-1	TRBV9	NA	NA	TGTGCCAGCAGCGTTAGCCTTACTGAGCAGTTCTTC	CASSVSLTEQFF
TRBJ2-7	TRBV9	NA	NA	TGTGCCAGCAGCGCCGGTCAGTCCCCGACCTACGAGCAGTACTTC	CASSAGQSPTYEQYF
TRBJ2-7	TRBV19	NA	TRBD1	TGTGCCAGTAGTGCCGGGACAGCAACCTACGAGCAGTACTTC	CASSAGTATYEQYF
TRBJ2-5	TRBV19	NA	NA	TGTGCCAGTAGTCCGCTACAGGGGAGGGGGCAAGAGACCCAGTACTTC	CASSPLQGRGQETQYF
TRBJ2-3	TRBV5-4	once	NA	TGTGCCAGCAGGGATTCATCCGGGGCAGATACGCAGTATTTT	CASRDSSGADTQYF
TRBJ2-7	TRBV27	NA	TRBD1	TGTGCCAGCAGCCCCTGGTCAGGGGGTTGGTACGAGCAGTACTTC	CASSPWSGGWYEQYF
TRBJ2-7	TRBV11-2	NA	TRBD2	TGTGCCAGCAGCGACCTTCTAGCGGGAGCTACCTACGAGCAGTACTTC	CASSDLLAGATYEQYF
TRBJ1-4	TRBV7-7	NA	NA	TGTGCTAGCAGCTTAGGTGAGGACAGTGGGGAAGAAAAACTGTTTTTT	CASSLGEDSGEEKLFF
TRBJ1-6	TRBV28	NA	NA	TGTGCCAGCAGTTTTCTCGCGGGGGCTGGTAATTCACCCCTCCACTTT	CASSFLAGAGNSPLHF
TRBJ2-7	TRBV30	NA	NA	TGTGCCTGGAGTGCCCACAGGGTTAAGGGTTCGGAGCAGTACTTC	CAWSAHRVKGSEQYF
TRBJ2-3	TRBV28	NA	TRBD2	TGTGCCAGCAGTCCCGCCGGGGCGGGAGTCCCAGATACGCAGTATTTT	CASSPAGAGVPDTQYF
TRBJ2-5	TRBV5-6	NA	TRBD1	TGTGCCAGCAGCGCTACTACAGGGGTAGAGACCCAGTACTTC	CASSATTGVETQYF
TRBJ2-2	TRBV27	NA	NA	TGTGCCAGCAGTCCAGGGAGGCACGGGGAGCTGTTTTTT	CASSPGRHGELFF